This T cell receptor beta chain comes out of a study of cytomegalovirus exposure and HLA in healthy donors (dated by TCRdb to about 2017). In the study overall: A later analysis indicated that the 95 to 150 validation repertoires were generated on the platform also employed for the roughly 650 repertoires of the first cohort. A separate validation cohort of some 130 different subjects was used in addition to the roughly 670-subject first cohort. The study aimed to test whether cataloging public T cell receptors could reveal signatures of past pathogen exposure. To predict cytomegalovirus infection status, the study brought together high-throughput TCR immunosequencing, statistical association of individual TCRs with disease status, and machine learning. Overall study results and their limits: A later analysis lacked HLA typing for the validation cohort, so it scored co-occurrence in that cohort across all 110 or so repertoires. Three of the identified cytomegalovirus-associated TCR beta chains were confirmed in vitro to be specific for cytomegalovirus antigens. Most TCR sequences were seen in very few donors, while some public TCRs were found in many individuals. According to the authors, the approach could potentially be generalized to other disease states and immunological phenotypes. Subsequent analysis determined that TCRs grouped into clusters in the first cohort also showed a tendency toward co-occurrence across the roughly 110 validation repertoires, and roughly 94% of cluster scores exceeded 0. The study gave a list of more than 150 TCR beta chains associated with cytomegalovirus. In both the original and validation cohorts, the classifier was reported to diagnose cytomegalovirus status with high specificity and sensitivity.

Separate from the roughly 660-subject first cohort, the validation cohort of about 120 subjects was the group to which the donors belonged. The CDR3 goes from the cysteine to the phenylalanine over 16 residues. Only the CDR3 region is kept as DNA, spanning 48 bases read in frame from base 1. Unmatched junction bases come to 9, with V trimmed by 3 bases and J by 5 bases. CDR1 and CDR2 (LNHDA, SQIVND) derive from the germline V gene (reference sequence). The method behind the library was the immunoSEQ multiplex PCR assay. Turning to the authors' computational methods: A statistical classification framework was built to diagnose cytomegalovirus status from the catalog of TCR beta chain sequences. TCRdb obtained this table from immuneACCESS and retained in-frame rearrangements with V and J assigned. These tables miss some clones; where compared with another copy, unresolved V genes account for less than half of the shortfall, and the remainder is unexplained. V, J and clone size were drawn from that table, and D and trimming were deduced from the DNA. This sample lists approximately 280,000 clones; approximately 86% were detected once. The ten largest clones add up to roughly 0.99% of the sample.

About this clone: This clone's antigen is unknown. No per-base quality is available; no much larger clone lies one base away.

The sequence links TRBV19 to TRBJ1-2; 10 junctional bases match TRBD1. Specimen: PBMCs. The TCR comes from a woman aged 18 to 35 in good health and CMV-seronegative. The DNA is TGTGCCAGTAGTATCGCACGGACAGGGGGACGGTATGGCTACACCTTC. Its amino acids are CASSIARTGGRYGYTF.